The present T cell receptor beta chain was sequenced within a study of blood T cell repertoires in COVID-19. Study background: Spain, Italy and the United States supplied samples that represented acute and convalescent COVID-19. PBMCs, B-cell-depleted T cells, or T cells were the source of the cDNA or gDNA that made up the material.

Original processing notes: By means of reference gene primer amplification, nucleated cell counts were estimated. Assay: immunoSEQ multiplex PCR; the TCRdb copy retains only in-frame clones and omits some. The V and J calls and clone size are taken from that table; D and trimming were inferred from the DNA. The table records some 42,000 clones, approximately 85% of them present only once. This CDR3 contains 16 residues. The germline CDR1 and CDR2 sequences are SGHTA and FQGNSA. V dropped 5 bases and J dropped 7 bases, with 24 bases sitting between them. The receptor comes from a human donor in a cohort sampled during active COVID-19. The sample consisted of peripheral blood. V gene TRBV7-2 combines with J gene TRBJ2-7; weak D call: TRBD1 (5 bases). For the CDR3, the DNA is TGTGCCAGCAGCCCAAAAGACGCCAGGGTCAATCGGGAGCAGTACTTC. Residues: CASSPKDARVNREQYF.